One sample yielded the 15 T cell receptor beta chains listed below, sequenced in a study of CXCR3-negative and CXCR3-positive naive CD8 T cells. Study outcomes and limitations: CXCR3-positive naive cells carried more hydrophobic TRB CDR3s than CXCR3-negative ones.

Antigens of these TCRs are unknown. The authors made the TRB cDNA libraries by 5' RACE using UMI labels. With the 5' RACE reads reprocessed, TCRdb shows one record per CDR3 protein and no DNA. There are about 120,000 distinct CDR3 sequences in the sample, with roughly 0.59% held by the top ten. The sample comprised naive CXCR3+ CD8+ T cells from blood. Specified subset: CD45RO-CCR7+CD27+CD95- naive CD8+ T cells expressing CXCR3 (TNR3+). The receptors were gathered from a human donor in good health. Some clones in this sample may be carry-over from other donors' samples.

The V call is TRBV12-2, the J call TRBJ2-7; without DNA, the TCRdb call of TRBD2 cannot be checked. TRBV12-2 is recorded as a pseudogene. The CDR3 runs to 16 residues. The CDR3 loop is CASRSWTSRYSYEQYF.

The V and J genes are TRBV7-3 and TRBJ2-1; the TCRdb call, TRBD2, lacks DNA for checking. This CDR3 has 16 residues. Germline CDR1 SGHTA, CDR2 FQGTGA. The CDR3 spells CASSLKWSGDYNEQFF.

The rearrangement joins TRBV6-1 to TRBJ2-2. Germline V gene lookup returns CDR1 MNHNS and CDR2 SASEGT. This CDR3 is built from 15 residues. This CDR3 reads CASSEAPANTGELFF.

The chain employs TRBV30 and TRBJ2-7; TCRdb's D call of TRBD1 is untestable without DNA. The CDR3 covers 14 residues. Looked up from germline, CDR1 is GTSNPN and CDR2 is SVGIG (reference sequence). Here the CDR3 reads CAWRPGQGHYEQYF.

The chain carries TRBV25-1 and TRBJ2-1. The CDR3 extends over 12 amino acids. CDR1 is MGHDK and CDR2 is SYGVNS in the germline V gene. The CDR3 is CASSEPNNEQFF.

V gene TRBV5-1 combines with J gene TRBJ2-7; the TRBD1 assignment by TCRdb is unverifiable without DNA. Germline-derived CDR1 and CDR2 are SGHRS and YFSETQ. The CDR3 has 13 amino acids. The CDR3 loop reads CASNEGAGYEQYF.

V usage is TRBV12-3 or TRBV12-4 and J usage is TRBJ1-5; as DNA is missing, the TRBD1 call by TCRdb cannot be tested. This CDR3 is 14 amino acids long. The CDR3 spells CASSLGQGFQPQHF.

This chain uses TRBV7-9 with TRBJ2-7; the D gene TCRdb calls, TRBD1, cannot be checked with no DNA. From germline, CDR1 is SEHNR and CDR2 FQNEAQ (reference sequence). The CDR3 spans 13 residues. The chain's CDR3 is CASSPPGAHEQYF.

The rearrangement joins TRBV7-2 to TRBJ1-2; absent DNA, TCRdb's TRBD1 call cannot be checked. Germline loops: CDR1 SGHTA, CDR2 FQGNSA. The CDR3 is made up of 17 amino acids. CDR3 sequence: CASSLASWGEANYGYTF.

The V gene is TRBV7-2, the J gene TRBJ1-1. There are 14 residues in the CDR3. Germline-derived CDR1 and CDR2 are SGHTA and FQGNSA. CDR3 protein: CASSLGYSATEAFF.

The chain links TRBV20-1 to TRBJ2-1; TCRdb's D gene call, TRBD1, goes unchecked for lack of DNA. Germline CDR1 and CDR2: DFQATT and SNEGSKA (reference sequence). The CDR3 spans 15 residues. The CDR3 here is CSARLLAGDYNEQFF.

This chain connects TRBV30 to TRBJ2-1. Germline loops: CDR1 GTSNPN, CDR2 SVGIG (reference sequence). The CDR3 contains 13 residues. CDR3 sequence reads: CAWSPRNYNEQFF.

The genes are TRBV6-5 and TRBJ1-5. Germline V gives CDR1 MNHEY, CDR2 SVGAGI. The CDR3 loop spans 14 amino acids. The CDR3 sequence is CASSLGTANQPQHF.

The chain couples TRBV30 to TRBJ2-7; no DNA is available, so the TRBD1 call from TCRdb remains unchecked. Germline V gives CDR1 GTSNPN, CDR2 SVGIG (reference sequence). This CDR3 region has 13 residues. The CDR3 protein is CAWTGTPTYEQYF.

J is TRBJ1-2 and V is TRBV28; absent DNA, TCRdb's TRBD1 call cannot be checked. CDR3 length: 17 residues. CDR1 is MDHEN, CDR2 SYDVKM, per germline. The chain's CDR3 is CASSLLGWGQTNYGYTF.